The 20 T cell receptor beta chains below were found in one sample sequenced in a study of shared clonotypes between healthy human individuals (TCRdb year 2020). The method was the immunoSEQ multiplex PCR assay. In its TCRdb copy, this immuneACCESS table keeps in-frame sequences only and misses some clones. Where compared with another copy, unresolved V genes explain less than half of these, and the others have no known cause. This sample gives about 820,000 clones in total; roughly 92% of them show up just once. Around 24% of the sample comes from the top ten. For the CD8 naive samples, CD45RO-negative cells were positively selected for CCR7, yielding a CD45RA+CCR7+ population from which TemRA cells were excluded. The sample consisted of naive CD8+ T cells sorted from blood. Reading the label with the study, this specimen's cell subset or site is: CD45RA+CCR7+. These receptors all stem from a man aged 25-45 years in good health.

V usage is TRBV7-6 and J usage is TRBJ2-7; 8 bases agree with TRBD2. The CDR3 is 15 residues long. Germline V lookup: CDR1 SGHVS, CDR2 FNYEAQ. V dropped 5 bases and J dropped 4; count of bases not matched to a gene: 10. In DNA, the CDR3 is TGTGCCAGCAGCACTCCGGGGGGGCCTCCTTACGAGCAGTACTTC. Translation gives CASSTPGGPPYEQYF.

The rearrangement links TRBV7-9 to TRBJ2-7, with a tentative D call TRBD1 (6 bases). The V end was cut by 4 bases, the J end by 2 bases, with 21 bases between. This CDR3 comprises 17 residues. Germline V lookup: CDR1 SEHNR, CDR2 FQNEAQ (reference sequence). DNA for the CDR3: TGTGCCAGCAGCTCCGGAGTAATGGACAGCGAAACCTACGAGCAGTACTTC. Translated: CASSSGVMDSETYEQYF.

The genes are TRBV20-1 and TRBJ2-7, with unresolved D. Germline-derived CDR1 and CDR2 are DFQATT and SNEGSKA (reference sequence). The CDR3 is 11 amino acids. V gave up 3 bases and J gave up 10 bases, with 13 bases separating them. Written as DNA, the CDR3 is TGCAGTGCTAGTCTCTCGGTCCCCCAGTACTTC. Amino acid sequence: CSASLSVPQYF.

This clone was observed once. This rearrangement joins TRBV27 to TRBJ2-1; TRBD1 aligns across 9 bases. CDR3 length equals 15 residues. The V and J ends lost 5 bases and 8 bases, in that order; junction bases with no gene match: 10. The germline V gene has CDR1 MNHEY and CDR2 SMNVEV (reference sequence). The CDR3 DNA sequence: TGTGCCAGCAGTCTCGGACAGGGGATTGGGTATGAGCAGTTCTTC. Its translation: CASSLGQGIGYEQFF.

The chain has TRBV9 and TRBJ2-1; 7 bases align to TRBD2. The germline CDR1 and CDR2 sequences are SGDLS and YYNGEE. After removal of 3 bases from V and 7 bases from J, the junction contained 4 bases not matched to a gene. CDR3 length: 13 amino acids. The CDR3 coding sequence is TGTGCCAGCAGCGCGGGACTACCAAATGAGCAGTTCTTC. Amino acids: CASSAGLPNEQFF.

The rearrangement uses TRBV15 and TRBJ2-1; a possible D gene is TRBD1 (6 bases). V was pared by 7 bases and J by 2 bases, with 15 bases between. The length of the CDR3 is 15 residues. CDR1 is LNHNV, CDR2 YYDKDF, per germline (reference sequence). The DNA of the CDR3 is TGTGCCACCAAAGGGACAACACCGACCTACAATGAGCAGTTCTTC. Its translation: CATKGTTPTYNEQFF.

The chain couples TRBV29-1 to TRBJ2-7; the match to TRBD2 covers 10 bases. CDR1 SQVTM and CDR2 ANQGSEA come from the germline V gene. Trimming cost V 5 bases and J 10 bases; bases outside gene matches: 14. The CDR3 has 14 amino acids. The CDR3: CSVRRASGSSQQYF. Written as DNA, the CDR3 is TGCAGCGTTAGGAGGGCTAGCGGGAGTTCCCAACAGTACTTC.

This sequence joins TRBV29-1 and TRBJ2-7; 11 positions agree with TRBD1. The CDR3 spans 14 residues. V was pared by 5 bases and J by 7 bases, with 10 bases of the junction left unmatched. Germline CDR1 is SQVTM and CDR2 is ANQGSEA. In nucleotides, the CDR3 is TGCAGCGTTAACCAGGGACAGGGGGATGGGGAGCAGTACTTC. Translation gives CSVNQGQGDGEQYF.

The V gene is TRBV19, the J gene TRBJ2-3; D remains unclear. This CDR3 comprises 13 residues. Germline-derived CDR1 and CDR2 are LNHDA and SQIVND (reference sequence). Trimming pared 5 bases from V and 2 bases from J, leaving 8 bases between. The CDR3, as DNA: TGTGCCAGTAGTCTGCGGTACACAGATACGCAGTATTTT. Amino acid sequence: CASSLRYTDTQYF.

This chain joins TRBV11-2 and TRBJ2-1; a possible D gene is TRBD2 (7 bases). Germline CDR1 is SGHAT and CDR2 is FQNNGV. CDR3 size: 16 residues. V was pared by 7 bases and J by 2 bases, with 18 bases between. CDR3 region: CASNSWGGSTYNEQFF. The CDR3 nucleotides read TGTGCCAGCAATTCGTGGGGGGGCAGTACCTACAATGAGCAGTTCTTC.

The J gene is TRBJ1-5, the V gene TRBV5-1, with D hard to call. Germline V gene lookup returns CDR1 SGHRS and CDR2 YFSETQ. This CDR3 is built from 14 residues. Deletions cut 1 base from V and 4 bases from J, with 9 bases between. The CDR3 nucleotides are TGCGCCAGCAGCTTGAGCTGGGGAAATCAGCCCCAGCATTTT. Amino acids: CASSLSWGNQPQHF.

This sequence joins TRBV11-2 and TRBJ2-1; 13 bases agree with TRBD2. The CDR3 length is 16 residues. The germline V gene has CDR1 SGHAT and CDR2 FQNNGV. V lost 5 bases and J lost 4; bases outside the gene matches: 5. The CDR3 nucleotides are TGTGCCAGCAGCCAAATGGGACTAGCGGGGTACAATGAGCAGTTCTTC. It yields the protein CASSQMGLAGYNEQFF.

This clone turned up a few times. This sample also contains other DNA sequences that code for the same CDR3. The V call is TRBV27, the J call TRBJ2-7; TRBD1 is a possible D gene (5 bases). This CDR3 is 13 amino acids long. V gave up 2 bases and J gave up 4 bases, with 9 bases separating them. Germline CDR1 reads MNHEY; CDR2 reads SMNVEV (reference sequence). The CDR3 reads CASSLLDSYEQYF. CDR3 sequence (DNA): TGTGCCAGCAGTTTACTTGACAGTTACGAGCAGTACTTC.

The chain uses TRBV7-9 and TRBJ2-7; 7 bases match TRBD1. The CDR3 has 16 residues. From germline, CDR1 is SEHNR and CDR2 FQNEAQ (reference sequence). Trimming removed 0 bases from V and 0 bases from J; junction bases left unmatched: 5. CDR3 DNA sequence: TGTGCCAGCAGCTTAGCGGGGACAGACACCTCCTACGAGCAGTACTTC. Translating it yields CASSLAGTDTSYEQYF.

CDR3 amino acids: CASRRGRNNEQFF. The CDR3 DNA reads TGTGCCAGCAGGAGGGGGCGTAACAATGAGCAGTTCTTC. The chain is built from TRBV2 and TRBJ2-1, with TRBD1 matching 7 bases. V shed 6 bases, J shed 5 bases, and the junction held 4 bases outside the gene matches. Germline V gene lookup returns CDR1 SNHLY and CDR2 FYNNEI. CDR3 length equals 13 residues.

This sequence joins TRBV4-1 and TRBJ1-2; possible D gene TRBD1, 5 bases. This CDR3 contains 17 residues. Trimming took 0 bases from V and 4 from J, leaving 18 bases between them. Germline values: CDR1 MGHRA, CDR2 YSYEKL. As DNA, the CDR3 is TGCGCCAGCAGCCAAGATCGGGGCCCGGGGGATGGCTATGGCTACACCTTC. It is translated as CASSQDRGPGDGYGYTF.

The V gene is TRBV5-1, the J gene TRBJ2-2; 9 bases are a match to TRBD1. V shed 4 bases, J shed 4 bases, and the junction held 14 bases outside the gene matches. CDR1 is SGHRS, CDR2 YFSETQ, per germline. The CDR3 spans 18 residues. The CDR3 here is CASSVTPPGQGFTGELFF. The CDR3 DNA sequence: TGCGCCAGCAGCGTGACACCCCCGGGACAGGGTTTCACCGGGGAGCTGTTTTTT.

The chain couples TRBV27 to TRBJ2-1; D gene uncertain. CDR1 is MNHEY and CDR2 is SMNVEV in the germline V gene (reference sequence). Trimming removed 6 bases at V and 2 bases at J, with 20 bases between. This CDR3 region has 17 residues. The DNA of the CDR3 is TGTGCCAGCAGATTAACTCCAAGGACGCCCGCCTACAATGAGCAGTTCTTC. As protein: CASRLTPRTPAYNEQFF.

The rearrangement joins TRBV2 to TRBJ2-3; D is ambiguous. Trimming cost V 4 bases and J 0 bases, with 8 bases left between them. Per germline, CDR1 SNHLY and CDR2 FYNNEI. This CDR3 contains 14 residues. The CDR3 sequence: CASSGIASTDTQYF. CDR3 in DNA: TGTGCCAGCAGTGGAATTGCTAGCACAGATACGCAGTATTTT.

The CDR3 coding sequence is TGTGCCAGCAGCTTAAGTCCGCAGGGGGCCTACGAGCAGTACTTC. Its protein product is CASSLSPQGAYEQYF. V gene TRBV7-9 combines with J gene TRBJ2-7; 7 nucleotides agree with TRBD1. CDR1 is SEHNR, CDR2 FQNEAQ, per germline (reference sequence). V dropped 2 bases and J dropped 2; count of bases not matched to a gene: 6. This CDR3 comprises 15 residues.